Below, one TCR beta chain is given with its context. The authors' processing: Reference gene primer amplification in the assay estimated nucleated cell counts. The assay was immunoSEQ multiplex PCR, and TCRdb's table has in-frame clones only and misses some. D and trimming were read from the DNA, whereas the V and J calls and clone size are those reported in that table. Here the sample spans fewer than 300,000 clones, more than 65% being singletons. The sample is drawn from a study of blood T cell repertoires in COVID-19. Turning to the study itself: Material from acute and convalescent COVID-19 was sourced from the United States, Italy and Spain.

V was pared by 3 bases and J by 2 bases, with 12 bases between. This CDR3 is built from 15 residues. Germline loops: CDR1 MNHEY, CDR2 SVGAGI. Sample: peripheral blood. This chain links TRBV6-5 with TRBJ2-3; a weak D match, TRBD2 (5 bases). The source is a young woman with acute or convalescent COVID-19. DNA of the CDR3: TGTGCCAGCAGTTATTCGCGGGCTTTCACAGATACGCAGTATTTT. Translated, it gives CASSYSRAFTDTQYF.